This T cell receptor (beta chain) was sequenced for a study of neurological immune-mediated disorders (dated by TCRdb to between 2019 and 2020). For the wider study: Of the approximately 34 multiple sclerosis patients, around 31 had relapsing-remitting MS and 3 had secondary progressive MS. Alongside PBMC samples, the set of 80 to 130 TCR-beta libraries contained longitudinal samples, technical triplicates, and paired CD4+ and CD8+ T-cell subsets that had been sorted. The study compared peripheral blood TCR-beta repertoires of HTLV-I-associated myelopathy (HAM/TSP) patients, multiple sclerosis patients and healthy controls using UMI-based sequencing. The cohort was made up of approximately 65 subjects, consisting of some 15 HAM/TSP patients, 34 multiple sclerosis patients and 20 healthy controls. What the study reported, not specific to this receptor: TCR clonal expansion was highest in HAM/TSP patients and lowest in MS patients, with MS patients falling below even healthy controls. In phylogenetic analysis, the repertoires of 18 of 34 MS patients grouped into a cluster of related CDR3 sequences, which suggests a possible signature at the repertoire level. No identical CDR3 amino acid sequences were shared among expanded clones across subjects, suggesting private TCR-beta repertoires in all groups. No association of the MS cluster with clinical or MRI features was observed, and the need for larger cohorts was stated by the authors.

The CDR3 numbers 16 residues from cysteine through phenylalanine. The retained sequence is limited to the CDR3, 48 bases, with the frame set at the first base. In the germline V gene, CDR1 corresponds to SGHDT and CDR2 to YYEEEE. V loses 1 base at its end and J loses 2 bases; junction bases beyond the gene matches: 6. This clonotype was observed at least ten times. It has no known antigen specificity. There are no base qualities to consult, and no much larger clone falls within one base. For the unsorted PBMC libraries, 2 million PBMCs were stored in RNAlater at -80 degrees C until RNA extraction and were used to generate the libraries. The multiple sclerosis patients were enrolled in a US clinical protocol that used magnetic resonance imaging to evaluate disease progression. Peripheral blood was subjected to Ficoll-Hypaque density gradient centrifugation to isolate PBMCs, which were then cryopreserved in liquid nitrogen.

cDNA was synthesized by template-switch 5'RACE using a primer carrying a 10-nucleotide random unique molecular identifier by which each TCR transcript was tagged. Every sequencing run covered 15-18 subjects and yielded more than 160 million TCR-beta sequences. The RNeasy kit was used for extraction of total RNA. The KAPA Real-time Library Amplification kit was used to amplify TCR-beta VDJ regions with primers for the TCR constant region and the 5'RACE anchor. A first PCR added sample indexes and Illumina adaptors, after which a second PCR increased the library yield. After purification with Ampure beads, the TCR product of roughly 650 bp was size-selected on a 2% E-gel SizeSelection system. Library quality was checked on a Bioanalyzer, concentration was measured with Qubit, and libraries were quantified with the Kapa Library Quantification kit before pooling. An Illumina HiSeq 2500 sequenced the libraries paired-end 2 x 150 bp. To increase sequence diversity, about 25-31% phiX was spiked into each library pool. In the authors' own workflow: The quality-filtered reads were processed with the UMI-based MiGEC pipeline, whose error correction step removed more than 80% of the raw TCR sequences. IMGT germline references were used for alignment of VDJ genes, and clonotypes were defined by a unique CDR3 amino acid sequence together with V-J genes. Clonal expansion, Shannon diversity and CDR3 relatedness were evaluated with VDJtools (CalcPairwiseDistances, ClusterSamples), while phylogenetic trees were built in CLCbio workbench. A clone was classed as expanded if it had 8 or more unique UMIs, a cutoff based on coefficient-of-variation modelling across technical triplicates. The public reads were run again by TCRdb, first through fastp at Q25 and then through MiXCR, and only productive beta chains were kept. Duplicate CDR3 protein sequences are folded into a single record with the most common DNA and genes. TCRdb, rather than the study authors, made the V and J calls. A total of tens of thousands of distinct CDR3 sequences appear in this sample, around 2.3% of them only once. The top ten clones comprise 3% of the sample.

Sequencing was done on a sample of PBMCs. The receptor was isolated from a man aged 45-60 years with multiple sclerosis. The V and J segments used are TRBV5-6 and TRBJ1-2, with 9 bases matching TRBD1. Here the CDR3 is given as CASSLWTGAENYGYTF. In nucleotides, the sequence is TGTGCCAGCAGCTTGTGGACAGGGGCAGAAAACTATGGCTACACCTTC.